Listed below are T cell receptor beta chains from one sample, sequenced in a study of T-cell reconstitution after alpha-beta-depleted transplantation in children. TCRdb ran MiXCR on the PCR reads and lists one entry per CDR3 protein. The data show 200,000 to 300,000 distinct CDR3 sequences, 9.5% to 15% seen once. The sequenced sample was PBMCs from the stem cell graft donor, obtained from the stem cell graft. The origin of the receptors is a human donor who donated a stem cell graft to a child with acute lymphoblastic leukemia. Both conserved end residues are part of each CDR3. The order of the fields is D gene, J gene, clone size, V gene, CDR3 DNA, CDR3 protein. D genes are given only for firm matches. Part of the rows lack a size; the others show once, few, many or a class for expanded clones.

NA | TRBJ2-3 | NA | TRBV29-1 | TGCAGCGTTGAAGTTCTGGGGGGCAGAGATACGCAGTATTTT | CSVEVLGGRDTQYF
NA | TRBJ2-1 | many | TRBV7-6 | TGTGCCAGCAGCACAGGGGGGGCAAATGAGCAGTTCTTC | CASSTGGANEQFF
NA | TRBJ1-3 | few | TRBV5-1 | TGCGCCAGCAGCTTGGAACACACTGGAAACACCATATATTTT | CASSLEHTGNTIYF
NA | TRBJ1-5 | many | TRBV27 | TGTGCCAGCAGTATGAGTAGGGGGGATGCTGGCAATCAGCCCCAGCATTTT | CASSMSRGDAGNQPQHF
TRBD2 | TRBJ2-1 | many | TRBV3-1 | TGTGCCAGCAGCTCCCGCGGGGGGGCCGACAATGAGCAGTTCTTC | CASSSRGGADNEQFF
NA | TRBJ2-3 | NA | TRBV7-2 | TGTGCCAGCAGCCTTCCCAGATGGACGCAGTATTTT | CASSLPRWTQYF
NA | TRBJ2-7 | many | TRBV6-1 | TGTGCCAGCACCCTGCAACCTATTTTGATGTACTTC | CASTLQPILMYF
TRBD1 | TRBJ2-7 | many | TRBV10-3 | TGTGCCATCAGTAGGACAGGCTCCTACGAGCAGTACTTC | CAISRTGSYEQYF
NA | TRBJ2-1 | few | TRBV20-1 | TGCAGTGCTCATCTTCAGGGCTACAATGAGCAGTTCTTC | CSAHLQGYNEQFF
TRBD1 | TRBJ1-3 | many | TRBV12-3/TRBV12-4 | TGTGCCAGCAGCCCAGACAGGGATCGAAACACCATATATTTT | CASSPDRDRNTIYF
TRBD2 | TRBJ2-3 | many | TRBV20-1 | TGCAGTGCTAGAGGGGTAGCGGGAGTTTCAGATACGCAGTATTTT | CSARGVAGVSDTQYF
NA | TRBJ1-1 | many | TRBV29-1 | TGCAGCGCTGGGAAGGGGGCTGAAGCTTTCTTT | CSAGKGAEAFF
NA | TRBJ2-7 | many | TRBV29-1 | TGCAGCGTTGCAGGGCAGGGGAGCTCCTACGAGCAGTACTTC | CSVAGQGSSYEQYF
NA | TRBJ1-1 | NA | TRBV27 | TGTGCCAGCAGCTCCCAACGGGGGAACACTGAAGCTTTCTTT | CASSSQRGNTEAFF
NA | TRBJ2-5 | NA | TRBV6-6 | TGTGCCAGCAGCCGAGAGCGGGAGACCCAGTACTTC | CASSRERETQYF
NA | TRBJ1-5 | few | TRBV4-3 | TGCGCCAGCAGCCAAGTCTGGACAGCGAGCAATCAGCCCCAGCATTTT | CASSQVWTASNQPQHF
TRBD1 | TRBJ2-3 | many | TRBV29-1 | TGCAGCGTTGAAGATGCAAGGGGGACAGGGGTAGGAAATACGCAGTATTTT | CSVEDARGTGVGNTQYF
NA | TRBJ2-1 | few | TRBV29-1 | TGCAGCGTTGCCCCACCAAACAGGCTCTCCTACAATGAGCAGTTCTTC | CSVAPPNRLSYNEQFF
NA | TRBJ2-3 | many | TRBV10-3 | TGTGCCATCAGTGAGTCCGGGGGGGGGACAGCCTCCACAGATACGCAGTATTTT | CAISESGGGTASTDTQYF
TRBD2 | TRBJ2-5 | many | TRBV7-7 | TGTGCCAGCAGCTCGGGACTAGCGGGGGCCATCCAAGAGACCCAGTACTTC | CASSSGLAGAIQETQYF
NA | TRBJ1-6 | many | TRBV11-2 | TGTGCCAGCAGCCTCTCTACAGGGTATAATTCACCCCTCCACTTT | CASSLSTGYNSPLHF
NA | TRBJ2-7 | many | TRBV7-9 | TGTGCCAGCAGCTCGTACCGGGAGATCCACGAGCAGTACTTC | CASSSYREIHEQYF
NA | TRBJ1-5 | many | TRBV20-1 | TGCAGTGCTGAATTAAACATTTTTAGCAATCAGCCCCAGCATTTT | CSAELNIFSNQPQHF
NA | TRBJ2-7 | many | TRBV6-1 | TGTGCCAGCAGTGAGATTGCGATTCCGTCCCCCTACGAGCAGTACTTC | CASSEIAIPSPYEQYF
NA | TRBJ2-2 | many | TRBV6-5 | TGTGCCAGCAGTTACTCTCAGCTTACCGGGGAGCTGTTTTTT | CASSYSQLTGELFF
NA | TRBJ2-3 | many | TRBV7-2 | TGTGCCAGCAGCTGGTTGGGCGGGGCAGATACGCAGTATTTT | CASSWLGGADTQYF
TRBD2 | TRBJ2-7 | many | TRBV11-2 | TGTGCCAGCAGCCTATTCGGACTAGCCTACGAGCAGTACTTC | CASSLFGLAYEQYF
NA | TRBJ2-7 | many | TRBV6-6 | TGTGCCAGCAGTTATGTTGACACCTACGAGCAGTACTTC | CASSYVDTYEQYF
NA | TRBJ2-3 | few | TRBV11-2 | TGTGCCAGCACCATAGGGGGGGGGATGTCAGATACGCAGTATTTT | CASTIGGGMSDTQYF
NA | TRBJ1-5 | few | TRBV7-2 | TGTGCCAGCAGCCGTCGAGATCAGCCCCAGCATTTT | CASSRRDQPQHF
TRBD2 | TRBJ2-1 | NA | TRBV3-1 | TGTGCCAGCAGCCCAGGTTGGGAGGGCGGGAGGGAGCTCTTC | CASSPGWEGGRELF
TRBD1 | TRBJ1-1 | many | TRBV10-3 | TGTGCCATCAGCGGGACAGGGATGAACACTGAAGCTTTCTTT | CAISGTGMNTEAFF
NA | TRBJ1-4 | many | TRBV3-1 | TGTGCCAGCAGCCAAGATACCGGGACTTCGGGGGAAAAACTGTTTTTT | CASSQDTGTSGEKLFF
NA | TRBJ1-4 | NA | TRBV18 | TGTGCCAGCTCACCGGCCAGGACAGCGAGGAATGAAAAACTGTTTTTT | CASSPARTARNEKLFF
TRBD2 | TRBJ2-1 | many | TRBV7-2 | TGTGCCAGCAGCTCCTGGACTAGCGGGAACAATGAGCAGTTCTTC | CASSSWTSGNNEQFF
NA | TRBJ2-3 | many | TRBV5-1 | TGCGCCAGCAGCTTGGCCCCGGGCACAGATACGCAGTATTTT | CASSLAPGTDTQYF
TRBD2 | TRBJ2-7 | many | TRBV27 | TGTGCCAGCAGTTCTATTCTCGACGCCGGACTAGCGGGAGGAGTCTACGAGCAGTACTTC | CASSSILDAGLAGGVYEQYF
NA | TRBJ1-1 | many | TRBV30 | TGTGCCTGGGATCAGGGACCCACTGAAGCTTTCTTT | CAWDQGPTEAFF
NA | TRBJ2-7 | many | TRBV5-8 | TGTGCCAGCAGCCCCGCTGGGGTGAAAGCCTACGAGCAGTACTTC | CASSPAGVKAYEQYF
NA | TRBJ1-5 | many | TRBV27 | TGTGCCAGCAGCTCTCGGGGACGGGTTAATCAGCCCCAGCATTTT | CASSSRGRVNQPQHF
NA | TRBJ1-3 | many | TRBV18 | TGTGCCAGCTCACCAGGGACTCCCGGAAACACCATATATTTT | CASSPGTPGNTIYF
NA | TRBJ2-7 | NA | TRBV6-5 | TGTGCCAGCAGTTACGACCCGGGGGCCTACGAGCAGTACTTC | CASSYDPGAYEQYF
TRBD2 | TRBJ2-1 | many | TRBV5-1 | TGCGCCAGCAGCTTGCCTGTTGCGGGGGGCCAGCATGAGCAGTTCTTC | CASSLPVAGGQHEQFF
NA | TRBJ1-2 | many | TRBV27 | TGTGCCAGCAGCCCGGGACGGGGACTCTATGGCTACACCTTC | CASSPGRGLYGYTF
NA | TRBJ1-5 | many | TRBV6-2/TRBV6-3 | TGTGCCAGCAGTTACTCTCCCGTGGGTATCAATCAGCCCCAGCATTTT | CASSYSPVGINQPQHF
TRBD2 | TRBJ2-1 | many | TRBV19 | TGTGCCAGTAGTCCACGACTAGCGGGGAGGATTGAGCAGTTCTTC | CASSPRLAGRIEQFF
NA | TRBJ2-1 | many | TRBV9 | TGTGCCAGCAGCGTGACGAACAGAGCCGAGCAGTTCTTC | CASSVTNRAEQFF
TRBD1 | TRBJ1-5 | few | TRBV6-1 | TGTGCCAGCAGCCCTCGACAGGGGACAAGTCAGCCCCAGCATTTT | CASSPRQGTSQPQHF